These T cell receptor beta chains were read from a single sample in a study of T-cell memory formation after mild COVID-19. Via MiXCR, TCRdb re-called the 5' RACE reads, giving one row per CDR3 protein. This sample has 350,000 to 500,000 distinct CDR3 sequences, with 20% found just once. Sequencing was carried out using PBMCs or a T cell subset sorted from them (not recorded which). The receptors derive from an adult woman who had mild COVID-19 (a few samples of this study predate the infection). Cell type and time point are not known. The CDR3 runs from the conserved cysteine through the conserved F or W. Fields, in order: J gene, V gene, CDR3 protein.

>TRBJ2-1|TRBV10-3
CAIMSQSDNEQFF
>TRBJ2-1|TRBV6-2/TRBV6-3
CASSSVPWNNEQFF
>TRBJ2-3|TRBV7-2
CASSFNGGSTDTQYF
>TRBJ2-1|TRBV10-3
CAISVAYINEQFF
>TRBJ2-1|TRBV7-9
CASSFSRNNEQFF
>TRBJ1-2|TRBV5-1
CASSLDTGGYGYTF
>TRBJ1-5|TRBV6-5
CASSRNGGNQPQHF
>TRBJ1-2|TRBV6-2/TRBV6-3
CASSPLGGYGYTF
>TRBJ2-5|TRBV5-8
CASSLGGGDEYQETQYF
>TRBJ1-3|TRBV7-9
CASSPVIMRNTIYF
>TRBJ1-5|TRBV12-3/TRBV12-4
CASSRDSYSNQPQHF
>TRBJ2-7|TRBV5-6
CASSLGEAVTYEQYF
>TRBJ2-6|TRBV9
CASSVGSGRAFGANVLTF
>TRBJ1-2|TRBV5-6
CASSTRAPDYGYTF
>TRBJ1-6|TRBV19
CASTSATLYNSPLHF
>TRBJ2-7|TRBV20-1
CSARAQQGRSYEQYF
>TRBJ2-3|TRBV5-4
CASSWASTDTQYF
>TRBJ2-3|TRBV29-1
CSVETPRDTQYF
>TRBJ2-1|TRBV15
CATSRAGGTRSYNEQFF
>TRBJ2-1|TRBV12-3/TRBV12-4
CASSSSAGREQFF
>TRBJ1-1|TRBV4-1
CASSTTTGMNTEAFF
>TRBJ2-7|TRBV7-9
CASSFPLQGFSYEQYF
>TRBJ2-7|TRBV2
CASRIDSYEQYF
>TRBJ1-2|TRBV5-1
CASSLVGGGRRVGYGYTF
>TRBJ1-1|TRBV9
CASSVGTVPHQEAFF
>TRBJ1-1|TRBV7-2
CASSSGPHYNTEAFF
>TRBJ2-4|TRBV29-1
CSAYSGGRFKNIQYF
>TRBJ1-2|TRBV5-1
CASSLKIRGQNYGYTF
>TRBJ2-5|TRBV4-3
CASSQEAGSWETQYF